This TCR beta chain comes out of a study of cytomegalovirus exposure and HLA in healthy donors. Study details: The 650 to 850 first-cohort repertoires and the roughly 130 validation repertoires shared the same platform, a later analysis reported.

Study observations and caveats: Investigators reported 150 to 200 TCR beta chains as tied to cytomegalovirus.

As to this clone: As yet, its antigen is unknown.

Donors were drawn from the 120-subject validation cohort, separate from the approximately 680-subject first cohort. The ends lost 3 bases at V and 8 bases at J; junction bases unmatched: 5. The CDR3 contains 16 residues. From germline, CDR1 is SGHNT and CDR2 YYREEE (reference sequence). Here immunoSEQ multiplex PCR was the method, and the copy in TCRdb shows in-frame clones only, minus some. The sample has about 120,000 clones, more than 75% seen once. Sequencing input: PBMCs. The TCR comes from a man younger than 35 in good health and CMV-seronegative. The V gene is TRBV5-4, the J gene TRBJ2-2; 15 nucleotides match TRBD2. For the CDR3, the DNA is TGTGCCAGCAGCTCCCGGACTAGCGGGGGGGCAGGGGAGCTGTTTTTT. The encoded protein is CASSSRTSGGAGELFF.